A selection of T cell receptor beta chains follows, all from one sample in a study of T-cell memory formation after mild COVID-19. TCRdb called the 5' RACE reads again in MiXCR, with one record for every CDR3 protein. The data hold about 190,000 distinct CDR3 sequences, with 18% observed a single time. Sequenced input: PBMCs or a T cell subset sorted from them (not recorded which). These receptors originate from an adult woman who had mild COVID-19 (a few samples of this study predate the infection). Cell type and time point are not known. Each CDR3 is given with its conserved first and last residue. The order of the fields is D gene, J gene, clone size, V gene, CDR3 DNA, CDR3 protein. A D gene is named only where the DNA matches it firmly. Not every row has a clone size; where given, it reads once, few, many or a size class.

D: TRBD2; J: TRBJ2-5; size: .; V: TRBV7-3; DNA: TGTGCCAGCAGCTCGGGACTAGCGGGAGAGACCCAGTACTTC; CDR3: CASSSGLAGETQYF
D: .; J: TRBJ1-4; size: few; V: TRBV12-3/TRBV12-4; DNA: TGTGCCAGCAGTCCCAGGGGATCTAATGAAAAACTGTTTTTT; CDR3: CASSPRGSNEKLFF
D: TRBD1; J: TRBJ1-1; size: .; V: TRBV3-1; DNA: TGTGCCAGCAGCCCCAGGGGGCTTGAAGCTTTCTTT; CDR3: CASSPRGLEAFF
D: TRBD2; J: TRBJ2-1; size: .; V: TRBV12-3/TRBV12-4; DNA: TGTGCCAGCAGTCCACCGGGACTAGCGGGTAGGAATGAGCAGTTCTTC; CDR3: CASSPPGLAGRNEQFF
D: .; J: TRBJ2-3; size: .; V: TRBV30; DNA: TGTGCCTGGAGCCGGTCCCCCGTCACAGATACGCAGTATTTT; CDR3: CAWSRSPVTDTQYF
D: .; J: TRBJ1-6; size: .; V: TRBV7-2; DNA: TGTGCCAGCAGCCCGCTGGTGCCTTCACCCCTCCACTTT; CDR3: CASSPLVPSPLHF
D: TRBD2; J: TRBJ2-2; size: .; V: TRBV12-3/TRBV12-4; DNA: TGTGCCAGCAGTTTAGACGAGGGGAGACTAGCGGGGTTGGACACCGGGGAGCTGTTTTTT; CDR3: CASSLDEGRLAGLDTGELFF
D: TRBD2; J: TRBJ2-5; size: few; V: TRBV20-1; DNA: TGCAGTGCCCCTATAGCGGGGATTCTGAAGACCCAGTACTTC; CDR3: CSAPIAGILKTQYF
D: .; J: TRBJ2-3; size: .; V: TRBV7-3; DNA: TGTGCCAGCAGCTTCGTGGGGGGTCGCACAGATACGCAGTATTTT; CDR3: CASSFVGGRTDTQYF
D: TRBD1; J: TRBJ2-5; size: few; V: TRBV24-1; DNA: TGTGCCACCAGTGACGCCGGGACAGGGGAGTCGGAGACCCAGTACTTC; CDR3: CATSDAGTGESETQYF
D: TRBD2; J: TRBJ2-2; size: many; V: TRBV20-1; DNA: TGCAGTGCTAGTGCCCCGGGACTAGCGGGTAACACCGGGGAGCTGTTTTTT; CDR3: CSASAPGLAGNTGELFF
D: TRBD1; J: TRBJ2-1; size: .; V: TRBV24-1; DNA: TGTGCCACCAGTGTCCCTGGGACAGGGAGCGGCAATGAGCAGTTCTTC; CDR3: CATSVPGTGSGNEQFF
D: .; J: TRBJ2-7; size: many; V: TRBV4-2; DNA: TGTGCCAGCAGCCAAGTTCGAGGCTCCTACGAGCAGTACTTC; CDR3: CASSQVRGSYEQYF
D: .; J: TRBJ2-1; size: few; V: TRBV25-1; DNA: TGTGCCAGCAGTATAACAGGGTACAATGAGCAGTTCTTC; CDR3: CASSITGYNEQFF
D: .; J: TRBJ2-7; size: few; V: TRBV2; DNA: TGTGCCAGCAGTGAAATGCACGCGTCCTACGAGCAGTACTTC; CDR3: CASSEMHASYEQYF
D: .; J: TRBJ1-1; size: .; V: TRBV3-1; DNA: TGTGCCAGCAGCCCCAGGCAGGGATCCACTGAAGCTTTCTTT; CDR3: CASSPRQGSTEAFF
D: .; J: TRBJ2-3; size: many; V: TRBV7-8; DNA: TGTGCCAGCAGCGTAGGTGCGGATACGCAGTATTTT; CDR3: CASSVGADTQYF